This T cell receptor beta chain was retrieved from a study of blood T cell repertoires in COVID-19. On the study more broadly: Samples representing acute and convalescent COVID-19 were sourced from the United States, Italy and Spain. Sample material is recorded as cDNA or gDNA derived from T cells, B-cell-depleted T cells, or PBMCs.

V lost 4 bases to trimming and J lost 8 bases; unmatched junction nucleotides: 7. The CDR3 length is 14 residues. Germline CDR1 SGHDT, CDR2 YYEEEE. Authors' data handling: Researchers report that nucleated cell counts were estimated from reference gene primer amplification. The method was immunoSEQ multiplex PCR; TCRdb's version includes in-frame clones alone and lacks a portion of them. Clone size and V and J calls were adopted from that table, with D and trimming inferred from the DNA. The profile covers 250,000 to 300,000 clones, with over 80% appearing a single time and roughly 10% taken by the ten largest. Seattle patient enrollment occurred during active infection, with longitudinal follow-up thereafter.

The sequenced sample was peripheral blood. The source is a woman aged 70-85 years with COVID-19, enrolled during active disease. The chain links TRBV5-6 to TRBJ2-3, with TRBD1 matching over 10 bases. CDR3 sequence reads: CASSPDRGLGTQYF. DNA of the CDR3: TGTGCCAGCAGCCCCGACAGGGGGCTTGGTACGCAGTATTTT.